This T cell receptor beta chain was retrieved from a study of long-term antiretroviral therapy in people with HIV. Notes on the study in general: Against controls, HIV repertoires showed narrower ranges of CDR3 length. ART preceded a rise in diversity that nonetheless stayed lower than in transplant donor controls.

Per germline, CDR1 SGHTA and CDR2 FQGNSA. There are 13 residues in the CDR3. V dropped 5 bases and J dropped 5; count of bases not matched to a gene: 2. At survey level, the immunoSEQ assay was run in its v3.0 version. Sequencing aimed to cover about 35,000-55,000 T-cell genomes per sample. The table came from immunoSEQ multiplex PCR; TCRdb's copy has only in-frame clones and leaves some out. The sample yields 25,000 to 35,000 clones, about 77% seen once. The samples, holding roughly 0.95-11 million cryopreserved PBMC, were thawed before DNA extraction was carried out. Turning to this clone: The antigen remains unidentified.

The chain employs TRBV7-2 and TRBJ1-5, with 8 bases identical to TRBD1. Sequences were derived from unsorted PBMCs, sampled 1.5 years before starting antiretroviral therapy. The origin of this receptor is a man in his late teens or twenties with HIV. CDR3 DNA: TGTGCCAGCAGCCCGACAGGGGATCAGCCCCAGCATTTT. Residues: CASSPTGDQPQHF. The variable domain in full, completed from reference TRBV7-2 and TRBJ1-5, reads GAGVSQSPSNKVTEKGKDVELRCDPISGHTALYWYRQSLGQGLEFLIYFQGNSAPDKSGLPSDRFSAERTGGSVSTLTIQRTQQEDSAVYLCASSPTGDQPQHFGDGTRLSIL.